One TCR beta chain is described in this entry. No antigen is known for it. The material for each subset, its genomic DNA, was split evenly across several immunoSEQ plates. TCRdb's copy holds only in-frame clones and misses some; the assay was immunoSEQ multiplex PCR. Among about 680,000 clones listed, under 95% were seen once. Cells designated naive CD8 were CD45RO-negative and were positively selected for CCR7, with terminally differentiated effector memory CD45RA+ cells excluded. CDR3 size: 14 residues. Per germline, CDR1 LNHDA and CDR2 SQIVND (reference sequence). With 6 bases clipped from V and 7 bases from J, the junction kept 4 bases outside the gene matches. This specimen comes from a study of shared clonotypes between healthy human individuals. Study-level results: The sole specimen, blood, was sampled, and tissue repertoires likely differ. A generally larger estimated richness was seen in naive subsets than in memory subsets. Non-shared clonotypes displayed generation probabilities falling below those of clonotypes present in all four donors.

The sequence derives from a man under 40 in good health. This chain uses TRBV19 with TRBJ2-1; TRBD2 agrees at 12 bases. Sequenced material: naive CD8+ T cells sorted from blood. The CDR3 DNA reads as TGTGCCAGTAGGGGCCTAGCGGGAGGGAATGAGCAGTTCTTC. It is translated as CASRGLAGGNEQFF.